Sequencing of this T cell receptor (beta chain) was carried out in a study of T cell responses to AZD1222 COVID-19 vaccine. Germline CDR1 is GTSNPN and CDR2 is SVGIG (reference sequence). V was trimmed by 3 bases and J by 2 bases, leaving 8 bases between them. The CDR3 spans 13 residues. Some clones are missing from TCRdb's copy, which holds only in-frame ones; the method was immunoSEQ multiplex PCR. The sample lists roughly 43,000 clones, about four fifths occurring once. The clonotype comes from an adult who received the MenACWY meningococcal vaccine as a control. The chain is built from TRBV30 and TRBJ1-5; D gene unclear. The sequencing used peripheral blood, collected 28 days after the second dose of the MenACWY control vaccine. The CDR3 sequence: CAWSNGGNQPQHF. Here the CDR3 DNA reads TGTGCCTGGAGCAACGGGGGCAATCAGCCCCAGCATTTT.